This is a list of T cell receptor beta chains from one sample in a study of vaccination effects on CD4 cells after COVID-19. For these TCRs, the target antigens are not known. Clones were sequenced by immunoSEQ multiplex PCR, and TCRdb holds only the in-frame ones, with some missing. The data contain tens of thousands of clones, approximately 64% of them seen just once; the ten biggest clones take up around 12%. The sequenced sample was CD4+ T cells from PBMCs cultured with HCoV-OC43 spike peptides, obtained before COVID-19 vaccination. These receptors were collected from a human donor who received a COVID-19 vaccine. The CDR3 runs from the conserved cysteine through the conserved F or W. D genes are given only for firm matches. The listing skips clone size in some rows; elsewhere it reads once, few, many or a size class.

CDR3: CASSYVRTGGGYGYTF
DNA: TGTGCCAGCAGTTACGTCCGGACAGGGGGGGGCTATGGCTACACCTTC
length: 16
J: TRBJ1-2
V: TRBV6-5
size: -
D: TRBD1

CDR3: CASRWRDTQYF
DNA: TGTGCCAGCAGGTGGAGGGATACGCAGTATTTT
length: 11
J: TRBJ2-3
V: TRBV6-5
size: once
D: -

CDR3: CASSWSTTGGQEQYF
DNA: TGTGCCAGCAGCTGGTCTACGACAGGGGGTCAGGAGCAGTACTTC
length: 15
J: TRBJ2-7
V: TRBV11-2
size: -
D: TRBD1

CDR3: CASSLFYEQFF
DNA: TGTGCCAGCAGCTTATTCTATGAGCAGTTCTTC
length: 11
J: TRBJ2-1
V: TRBV7-9
size: -
D: -

CDR3: CASRHQRGRPHYGYTF
DNA: TGTGCCAGTAGGCATCAAAGGGGCAGGCCCCACTATGGCTACACCTTC
length: 16
J: TRBJ1-2
V: TRBV19
size: once
D: -

CDR3: CSVGQGSF
DNA: -
length: 8
J: TRBJ1-2
V: TRBV29-1
size: -
D: -

CDR3: CASSPQGQGLARGRETQYF
DNA: TGCGCCAGCAGCCCCCAGGGACAGGGACTAGCGCGAGGGAGGGAGACCCAGTACTTC
length: 19
J: TRBJ2-5
V: TRBV5-1
size: -
D: -

CDR3: CASSSGQFLGGPLHF
DNA: TGTGCCAGCAGTTCAGGTCAATTCCTCGGGGGGCCCCTCCACTTT
length: 15
J: TRBJ1-6
V: TRBV6-2/TRBV6-3
size: few
D: -

CDR3: CASSRTGGIGTDTQYF
DNA: TGTGCCAGCAGCCGCACAGGGGGCATTGGCACAGATACGCAGTATTTT
length: 16
J: TRBJ2-3
V: TRBV11-3
size: -
D: TRBD1

CDR3: CASSPSGVEAFF
DNA: TGTGCCAGCAGCCCCTCCGGGGTTGAAGCTTTCTTT
length: 12
J: TRBJ1-1
V: TRBV3-1/TRBV3-2
size: -
D: -

CDR3: CATSDGGQGNTEAFF
DNA: TGTGCCACCAGTGATGGAGGACAGGGGAACACTGAAGCTTTCTTT
length: 15
J: TRBJ1-1
V: TRBV24-1
size: -
D: TRBD1

CDR3: CASSDAARTRGQYF
DNA: TGTGCCAGCAGTGACGCGGCCAGAACCCGTGGGCAGTACTTC
length: 14
J: TRBJ2-7
V: TRBV2
size: -
D: -

CDR3: CASSQDSWRVSYNEQFF
DNA: TGTGCCAGCAGCCAAGATAGCTGGCGGGTCTCCTACAATGAGCAGTTCTTC
length: 17
J: TRBJ2-1
V: TRBV3-1/TRBV3-2
size: few
D: -

CDR3: CASSYGGTSGVDTQYF
DNA: TGTGCCAGCAGTTACGGAGGGACTAGCGGGGTAGATACGCAGTATTTT
length: 16
J: TRBJ2-3
V: TRBV6-5
size: -
D: TRBD2

CDR3: CASSSGLAGITDTQYF
DNA: TGTGCCAGCAGCTCGGGACTAGCGGGAATTACAGATACGCAGTATTTT
length: 16
J: TRBJ2-3
V: TRBV7-2
size: -
D: TRBD2

CDR3: CSVEAGGGRAKNIQYF
DNA: TGCAGCGTTGAGGCAGGGGGAGGTAGGGCCAAAAACATTCAGTACTTC
length: 16
J: TRBJ2-4
V: TRBV29-1
size: few
D: -

CDR3: CATSRVGEPDTQYF
DNA: TGTGCCACCAGCAGAGTTGGCGAGCCAGATACGCAGTATTTT
length: 14
J: TRBJ2-3
V: TRBV15
size: -
D: -

CDR3: CASSEIQTGANVLTF
DNA: TGTGCCAGCAGCGAAATACAAACTGGGGCCAACGTCCTGACTTTC
length: 15
J: TRBJ2-6
V: TRBV2
size: -
D: -

CDR3: CASSLLAGVGNEQFF
DNA: TGTGCCAGCAGCCTACTAGCGGGAGTGGGCAATGAGCAGTTCTTC
length: 15
J: TRBJ2-1
V: TRBV6-5
size: -
D: TRBD2

CDR3: CAISAAANTGELFF
DNA: TGTGCCATCAGTGCCGCGGCGAACACCGGGGAGCTGTTTTTT
length: 14
J: TRBJ2-2
V: TRBV10-3
size: -
D: -

CDR3: CASSEPAGTDYGYTF
DNA: TGTGCCAGCAGTGAACCCGCCGGGACCGACTATGGCTACACCTTC
length: 15
J: TRBJ1-2
V: TRBV25-1
size: -
D: -

CDR3: CASSVEPGGSSEQYF
DNA: TGTGCCAGCAGCGTAGAACCAGGGGGGAGTTCCGAGCAGTACTTC
length: 15
J: TRBJ2-7
V: TRBV9
size: -
D: -

CDR3: CASSLASGEEAFF
DNA: TGCGCCAGCAGCTTGGCTTCGGGGGAGGAAGCTTTCTTT
length: 13
J: TRBJ1-1
V: TRBV5-1
size: -
D: -

CDR3: CASSLWTGELFF
DNA: TGTGCCAGCAGCTTATGGACCGGGGAGCTGTTTTTT
length: 12
J: TRBJ2-2
V: TRBV5-4
size: -
D: -

CDR3: CASSLSPTENYGYTF
DNA: TGCGCCAGCAGCTTGTCCCCTACAGAAAACTATGGCTACACCTTC
length: 15
J: TRBJ1-2
V: TRBV5-1
size: -
D: -

CDR3: CASSKERATGWELFF
DNA: TGTGCCAGCAGCAAAGAAAGGGCGACAGGGTGGGAGCTGTTTTTT
length: 15
J: TRBJ2-2
V: TRBV21-1
size: -
D: -

CDR3: CASSLERTDNNSPLHF
DNA: TGCGCCAGCAGCTTGGAGCGAACGGACAATAATTCACCCCTCCACTTT
length: 16
J: TRBJ1-6
V: TRBV5-1
size: -
D: -

CDR3: CASSLRPIDDTGELFF
DNA: TGTGCCAGCAGCTTAAGGCCCATCGATGACACCGGGGAGCTGTTTTTT
length: 16
J: TRBJ2-2
V: TRBV11-2
size: -
D: -

CDR3: CASSQGQGARYEQYF
DNA: TGTGCCAGCAGTCAAGGACAGGGGGCGAGGTACGAGCAGTACTTC
length: 15
J: TRBJ2-7
V: TRBV6-6
size: -
D: TRBD1

CDR3: CASSDDGSYGYTF
DNA: TGCGCCAGCAGCGACGACGGATCTTATGGCTACACCTTC
length: 13
J: TRBJ1-2
V: TRBV5-1
size: -
D: -

CDR3: CAISDAGTGEAFF
DNA: TGTGCCATCAGTGACGCGGGGACAGGTGAAGCTTTCTTT
length: 13
J: TRBJ1-1
V: TRBV10-3
size: few
D: TRBD1

CDR3: CASSPSSGGNSYNEQFF
DNA: TGCGCCAGCAGCCCATCTAGCGGGGGGAACTCCTACAATGAGCAGTTCTTC
length: 17
J: TRBJ2-1
V: TRBV5-1
size: few
D: TRBD2

CDR3: CASTQGPRGDQPQHF
DNA: TGTGCCAGTACCCAGGGCCCCAGGGGGGATCAGCCCCAGCATTTT
length: 15
J: TRBJ1-5
V: TRBV19
size: -
D: TRBD1

CDR3: CASSIQGNQETQYF
DNA: TGCGCCAGCAGCATCCAGGGGAACCAAGAGACCCAGTACTTC
length: 14
J: TRBJ2-5
V: TRBV5-1
size: once
D: -

CDR3: CSVASGYGTDTQYF
DNA: TGCAGCGTTGCTAGCGGGTATGGCACAGATACGCAGTATTTT
length: 14
J: TRBJ2-3
V: TRBV29-1
size: once
D: TRBD2

CDR3: CASSFGNSGEQYF
DNA: TGTGCCAGCAGTTTCGGAAATTCGGGGGAGCAGTACTTC
length: 13
J: TRBJ2-7
V: TRBV27
size: -
D: -

CDR3: CASSYSAGPGNQPQHF
DNA: TGTGCCAGCAGTTACTCTGCGGGACCAGGGAATCAGCCCCAGCATTTT
length: 16
J: TRBJ1-5
V: TRBV6-5
size: -
D: -

CDR3: CASSQVDLGFTDTQYF
DNA: TGCGCCAGCAGCCAGGTCGACTTGGGCTTTACAGATACGCAGTATTTT
length: 16
J: TRBJ2-3
V: TRBV4-1
size: few
D: -

CDR3: CASSLRQRLAGADTQYF
DNA: TGTGCCAGCAGCCTAAGACAGAGACTAGCGGGAGCTGATACGCAGTATTTT
length: 17
J: TRBJ2-3
V: TRBV3-1/TRBV3-2
size: -
D: TRBD2

CDR3: CASSLFTSGSFTGELFF
DNA: TGCGCCAGCAGCTTGTTCACTAGCGGGAGTTTCACCGGGGAGCTGTTTTTT
length: 17
J: TRBJ2-2
V: TRBV5-1
size: few
D: TRBD2